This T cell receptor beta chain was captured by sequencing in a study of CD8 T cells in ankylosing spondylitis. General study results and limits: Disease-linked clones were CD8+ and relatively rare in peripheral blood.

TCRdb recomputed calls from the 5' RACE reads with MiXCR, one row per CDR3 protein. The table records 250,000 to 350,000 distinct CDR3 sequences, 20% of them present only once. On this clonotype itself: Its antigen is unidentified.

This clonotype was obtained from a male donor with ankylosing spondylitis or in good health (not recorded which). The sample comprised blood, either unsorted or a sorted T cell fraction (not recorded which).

Here the CDR3 reads CASSQGIGGTNTGELFF. DNA of the CDR3: TGTGCCAGCAGCCAAGGGATCGGCGGGACGAACACCGGGGAGCTGTTTTTT. This chain connects TRBV3-1 to TRBJ2-2, with D perhaps TRBD2 (6 bases). From germline, CDR1 is LGHDT and CDR2 YNNKEL (reference sequence). V was shortened by 1 base and J by 0 bases, with 12 bases between the two germline ends. This CDR3 region has 17 residues.